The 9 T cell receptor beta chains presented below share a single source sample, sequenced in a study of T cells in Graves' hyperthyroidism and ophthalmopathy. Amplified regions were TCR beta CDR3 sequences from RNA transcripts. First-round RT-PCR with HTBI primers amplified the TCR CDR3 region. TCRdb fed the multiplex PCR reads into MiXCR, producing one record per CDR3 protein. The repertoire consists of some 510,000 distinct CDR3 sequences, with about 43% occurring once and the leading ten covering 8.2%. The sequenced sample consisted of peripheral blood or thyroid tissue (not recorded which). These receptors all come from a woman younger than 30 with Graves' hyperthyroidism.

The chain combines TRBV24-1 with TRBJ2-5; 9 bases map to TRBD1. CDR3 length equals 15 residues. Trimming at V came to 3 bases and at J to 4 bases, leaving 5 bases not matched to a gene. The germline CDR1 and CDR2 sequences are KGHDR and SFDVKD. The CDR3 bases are TGTGCCACCAGTGATGCGGGACAGGGATCAGAGACCCAGTACTTC. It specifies CATSDAGQGSETQYF.

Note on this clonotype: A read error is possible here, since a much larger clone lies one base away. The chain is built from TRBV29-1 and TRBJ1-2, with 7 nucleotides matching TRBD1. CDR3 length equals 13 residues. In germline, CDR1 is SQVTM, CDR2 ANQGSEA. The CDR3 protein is CSVGGQEAYGHTF. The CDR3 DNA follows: TGCAGCGTTGGCGGACAGGAGGCCTATGGCCACACCTTC.

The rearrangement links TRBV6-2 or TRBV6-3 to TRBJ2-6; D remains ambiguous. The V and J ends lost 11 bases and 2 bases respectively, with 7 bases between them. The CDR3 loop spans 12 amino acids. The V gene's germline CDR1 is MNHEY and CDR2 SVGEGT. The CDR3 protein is CAREAGANVLTF. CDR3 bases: TGTGCCCGTGAGGCTGGGGCCAACGTCCTGACTTTC.

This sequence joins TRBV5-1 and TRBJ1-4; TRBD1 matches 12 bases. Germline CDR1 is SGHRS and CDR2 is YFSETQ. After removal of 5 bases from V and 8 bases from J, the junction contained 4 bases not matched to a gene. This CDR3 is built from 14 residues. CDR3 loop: CASRGQGAGEKLFF. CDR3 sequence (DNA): TGCGCCAGCAGGGGACAGGGGGCGGGGGAAAAACTGTTTTTT. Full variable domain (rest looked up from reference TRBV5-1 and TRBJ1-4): KAGVTQTPRYLIKTRGQQVTLSCSPISGHRSVSWYQQTPGQGLQFLFEYFSETQRNKGNFPGRFSGRQFSNSRSEMNVSTLELGDSALYLCASRGQGAGEKLFFGSGTQLSVL.

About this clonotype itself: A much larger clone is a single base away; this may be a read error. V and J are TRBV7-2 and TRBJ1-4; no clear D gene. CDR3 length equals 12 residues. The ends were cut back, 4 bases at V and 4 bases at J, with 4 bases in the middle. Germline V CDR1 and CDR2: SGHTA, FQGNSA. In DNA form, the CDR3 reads TGTGCCAGCAGCTCTAGTAATGAAAAACTGTTTTTT. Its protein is CASSSSNEKLFF.

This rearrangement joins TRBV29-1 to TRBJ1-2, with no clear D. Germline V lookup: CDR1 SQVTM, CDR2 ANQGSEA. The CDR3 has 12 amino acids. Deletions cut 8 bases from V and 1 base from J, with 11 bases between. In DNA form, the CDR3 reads TGCAGCAGCCGCACAAATAACTATGGCTACACCTTC. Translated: CSSRTNNYGYTF.

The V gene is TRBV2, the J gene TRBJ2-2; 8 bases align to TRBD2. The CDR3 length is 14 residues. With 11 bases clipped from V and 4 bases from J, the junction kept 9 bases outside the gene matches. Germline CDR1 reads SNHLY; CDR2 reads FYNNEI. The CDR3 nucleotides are TGTGCCGGCCGGGAGGGGCGGGTCACCGGGGAGCTGTTTTTT. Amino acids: CAGREGRVTGELFF.

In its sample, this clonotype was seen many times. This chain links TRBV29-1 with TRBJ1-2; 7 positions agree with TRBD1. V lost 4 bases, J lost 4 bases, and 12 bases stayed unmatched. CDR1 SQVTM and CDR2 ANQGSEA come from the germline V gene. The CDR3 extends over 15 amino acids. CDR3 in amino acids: CSVAPVQGLGYGYTF. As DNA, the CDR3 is TGCAGCGTTGCCCCCGTACAGGGGTTGGGCTATGGCTACACCTTC.

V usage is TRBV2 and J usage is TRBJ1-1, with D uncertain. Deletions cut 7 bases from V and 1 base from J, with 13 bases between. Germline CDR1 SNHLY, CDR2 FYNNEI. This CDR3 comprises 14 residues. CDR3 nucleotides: TGTGCCAGCATTATTCGTCGGGGGAACACTGAAGCTTTCTTT. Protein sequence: CASIIRRGNTEAFF.